The rows below give T cell receptor beta chains drawn from one sample of a study of CD8 T cells in Susac syndrome. MiXCR, applied by TCRdb to the immunoSEQ multiplex PCR reads, yields one record per CDR3 protein. The table has approximately 150,000 distinct CDR3 sequences, approximately 94% seen once. The sample consisted of CD4+ T cells from PBMCs. The source of these receptors is a human donor in good health. CDR3s include the opening cysteine and the closing phenylalanine or tryptophan. D genes are given only for firm matches. A row's size may be missing; if present it is once, few, many or a size class.

d_call j_call clone_size cdr3_length v_call cdr3_nt cdr3_aa
NA TRBJ1-2 NA 13 TRBV5-4 TGTGCCAGCAGCCGCGGGGAACTCTATGGCTACACCTTC CASSRGELYGYTF
TRBD1 TRBJ1-5 NA 15 TRBV5-6 TGTGCCAGCAGCTTGTCAGGGGGCTACAATCAGCCCCAGCATTTT CASSLSGGYNQPQHF
TRBD1 TRBJ1-1 NA 13 TRBV3-1 TGTGCCAGCAGCCAGGGGAGACAGGGGTCGGCTTTCTTT CASSQGRQGSAFF
TRBD1 TRBJ2-7 NA 14 TRBV12-3/TRBV12-4 TGTGCCAGCCGCCCCGGGACAGGGATCCACGAGCAGTACTTC CASRPGTGIHEQYF
TRBD2 TRBJ2-3 NA 16 TRBV5-1 TGCGCCAGCAGAGGGTCTAGCGGGAGCCCACCAGATACGCAGTATTTT CASRGSSGSPPDTQYF
NA TRBJ2-5 NA 13 TRBV15 TGTGCCACCAGCAGAGGGGGTCAAGAGACCCAGTACTTC CATSRGGQETQYF
TRBD1 TRBJ2-2 NA 15 TRBV28 TGTGCCAGCAGTTCCCGTGGACAGGGGGCCGGGGAGCTGTTTTTT CASSSRGQGAGELFF
TRBD1 TRBJ1-2 NA 14 TRBV6-6 TGTGCCAGCAGTTACGGCGGGACAGCCTATGGCTACACCTTC CASSYGGTAYGYTF
NA TRBJ1-1 once 16 TRBV5-6 TGTGCCAGCAGCTTACCAGGGGCGAGGAAACAACCTGAAGCTTTCTTT CASSLPGARKQPEAFF
NA TRBJ1-1 once 15 TRBV18 TGTGCCAGCTCACCATCTCAGGGGATGAACACTGAAGCTTTCTTT CASSPSQGMNTEAFF
NA TRBJ1-1 NA 14 TRBV28 TGTGCCAGCAGGAAACAGGGCCCCTTCTCTGAAGCTTTCTTT CASRKQGPFSEAFF
TRBD1 TRBJ2-7 NA 14 TRBV20-1 TGCAGTGCTACCGTAGGGACAGGCTCCTACGAGCAGTACTTC CSATVGTGSYEQYF
NA TRBJ2-4 NA 13 TRBV7-9 TGTGCCAGCAAGGACAGGGAGGGGGACATTCAGTACTTC CASKDREGDIQYF
TRBD2 TRBJ2-2 once 15 TRBV20-1 TGCAGTGCACCGGGACTAGCGGGAGGCACCGGGGAGCTGTTTTTT CSAPGLAGGTGELFF
TRBD1 TRBJ1-1 NA 13 TRBV12-3/TRBV12-4 TGTGCCAGCATCGACAGGGGGAACACTGAAGCTTTCTTT CASIDRGNTEAFF
NA TRBJ2-7 NA 16 TRBV4-2 TGTGCCAGCAGCAGAGAGGTGTTTAGCGGAACCTACGAGCAGTACTTC CASSREVFSGTYEQYF
NA TRBJ1-1 NA 14 TRBV5-1 TGCGCCAGCAGCTTGGCAGGGGAGGTCACTGAAGCTTTCTTT CASSLAGEVTEAFF
TRBD1 TRBJ1-1 NA 13 TRBV12-3/TRBV12-4 TGTGCCAGCAGTCTGACAGGGGTGACTGAAGCTTTCTTT CASSLTGVTEAFF
NA TRBJ2-7 NA 15 TRBV7-8 TGTGCCAGCAGCTTGTCTCTGGGAGCGACCTACGAGCAGTACTTC CASSLSLGATYEQYF
NA TRBJ1-3 NA 17 TRBV7-8 TGTGCCAGCAGCTTACCTAAAGAGGGGACCTACCTCAACACCATATATTTT CASSLPKEGTYLNTIYF
NA TRBJ2-7 NA 16 TRBV23-1 TGCGCCAGCAGTCCAGGCCCGGAAAAGGGCTCCTACGAGCAGTACTTC CASSPGPEKGSYEQYF
TRBD2 TRBJ2-3 once 15 TRBV20-1 TGCAGTGCTAGCCCTCTGGCGGGAGTTGTAGATACGCAGTATTTT CSASPLAGVVDTQYF
TRBD1 TRBJ2-5 NA 16 TRBV3-1 TGTGCCAGCAGCCTCGGCGGGACAGGGGTTCGGGAGACCCAGTACTTC CASSLGGTGVRETQYF
TRBD2 TRBJ2-2 NA 16 TRBV5-4 TGTGCCAGCAGCGCCCGGACTAGCGGGAGCCACGGGGAGCTGTTTTTT CASSARTSGSHGELFF
TRBD2 TRBJ2-5 once 15 TRBV7-7 TGTGCTAGCAGCTTAGCGGGACTGCTCGAGGAGACCCAGTACTTC CASSLAGLLEETQYF
TRBD1 TRBJ1-2 NA 13 TRBV27 TGTGCCAGCAGTCCACGGACAGGCTATGGCTACACCTTC CASSPRTGYGYTF
NA TRBJ1-4 NA 14 TRBV29-1 TGCAGCGTTGAGTCGGCAGGGGTGGGGGAAAAACTGTTTTTT CSVESAGVGEKLFF
TRBD1 TRBJ1-5 NA 17 TRBV2 TGTGCCAGCAGTGAAGGGACAGGGGGTGATAGTAATCAGCCCCAGCATTTT CASSEGTGGDSNQPQHF
NA TRBJ1-1 NA 15 TRBV20-1 TGCAGTGCTAGGAATTCGGAGGGTGAGGGCACTGAAGCTTTCTTT CSARNSEGEGTEAFF
NA TRBJ2-7 NA 14 TRBV9 TGTGCCAGCAGCTTTACCAGCGGATTCTACGAGCAGTACTTC CASSFTSGFYEQYF
TRBD1 TRBJ2-1 NA 14 TRBV7-3 TGTGCCAGCAGCTTAAGGTGGACAGGAGATGAGCAGTTCTTC CASSLRWTGDEQFF
TRBD2 TRBJ2-1 NA 15 TRBV19 TGTGCCAGTATCGGGGGGACTAGCGGGAGGAATGAGCAGTTCTTC CASIGGTSGRNEQFF
NA TRBJ2-7 NA 14 TRBV28 TGTGCCAGCATGGGGCAGCGGCAACCCTACGAGCAGTACTTC CASMGQRQPYEQYF
TRBD2 TRBJ2-4 NA 20 TRBV3-1 TGTGCCAGCACCCCCCTTCCACCTAGCGGCCACCGACTAGCCAAAAACATTCAGTACTTC CASTPLPPSGHRLAKNIQYF
TRBD1 TRBJ1-2 NA 14 TRBV27 TGTGCCAGTCACAGGACAGGGGAGACGGATGGCTACACCTTC CASHRTGETDGYTF
NA TRBJ1-2 NA 15 TRBV12-3/TRBV12-4 TGTGCCAGCAGCCCCCACCACGGGGTAAACTATGGCTACACCTTC CASSPHHGVNYGYTF
NA TRBJ2-2 NA 14 TRBV2 TGTGCCAGCACCAACAGGGTGCTGCCCGGGGAGCTGTTTTTT CASTNRVLPGELFF
NA TRBJ2-7 NA 16 TRBV20-1 TGCAGTGCTAGAGTTTACCAGGGGATTTTCTCCTACGAGCAGTACTTC CSARVYQGIFSYEQYF
NA TRBJ2-7 once 13 TRBV18 TGTGCCAGCTCACCAAAGGACGGCGGCGAGCAGTACTTC CASSPKDGGEQYF
NA TRBJ1-1 NA 14 TRBV28 TGTGCCAGCAGTTTGCTGTACAGGGCCACTGAAGCTTTCTTT CASSLLYRATEAFF
TRBD2 TRBJ2-3 NA 20 TRBV5-4 TGTGCCAGCAGCCCCGCCGGGGCTAGCGGGAGACAAGCTAGCACAGATACGCAGTATTTT CASSPAGASGRQASTDTQYF
NA TRBJ2-5 NA 14 TRBV27 TGTGCCAGCAGCCTTTCAGGGTGGGGAGAGACCCAGTACTTC CASSLSGWGETQYF
NA TRBJ1-1 NA 17 TRBV19 TGTGCCAGTAGTATCGGGGGCACCACACGAATGAACACTGAAGCTTTCTTT CASSIGGTTRMNTEAFF
TRBD2 TRBJ2-3 NA 13 TRBV12-3/TRBV12-4 TGTGCCAGCAGTCGACTAGCGGGCCATACGCAGTATTTT CASSRLAGHTQYF
TRBD1 TRBJ1-2 once 15 TRBV20-1 TGCAGTGCCGAAACGACTCGGACAGGGGGCGACGGCTACACCTTC CSAETTRTGGDGYTF